The subject of this entry is one T cell receptor beta chain. These data are taken from a study of cytotoxic CD8 clonotypes in ibrutinib-treated CLL. The germline V gene has CDR1 SGHNT and CDR2 YENEEA. The CDR3 extends over 16 amino acids. V was shortened by 0 bases and J by 3 bases, with 11 bases between the two germline ends. Using immunoSEQ multiplex PCR, the repertoire was profiled, and TCRdb retains in-frame clones only, with some absent. This table has a few hundred thousand clones, roughly 85% appearing once. Sequences were derived from PBMCs, sampled before ibrutinib treatment. This TCR came from a human donor with chronic lymphocytic leukemia. The chain couples TRBV11-3 to TRBJ2-2; no firm D call. The CDR3 spells CASSLDREYYTGELFF. The CDR3 DNA sequence: TGTGCCAGCAGCTTAGATCGAGAATACTACACCGGGGAGCTGTTTTTT.